The present T cell receptor beta chain was sequenced within a study of T cell responses to AZD1222 COVID-19 vaccine. Study information: Second-dose intervals of approximately 4 or approximately 12 weeks were pooled. The study's findings and limits: Unmutated regions of variants are reportedly targeted by nearly half of spike-specific TCRs. Donors were mostly white British, more females; clonal diversity possibly underestimated.

Using immunoSEQ multiplex PCR, the repertoire was profiled, and TCRdb retains in-frame clones only, with some absent. The data hold approximately 110,000 clones, with more than 80% observed a single time. Losses at the gene ends were 4 bases for V and 4 bases for J; bases not matched to a gene: 2. The germline gives CDR1 LNHDA, CDR2 SQIVND (reference sequence). This CDR3 region has 14 residues. Concerning this clone: Its antigen is currently unknown.

The genes are TRBV19 and TRBJ2-3; 10 bases line up with TRBD2. Source: peripheral blood, taken on day 0 of AZD1222 vaccination. The receptor comes from an adult in good health. CDR3 region: CASSTSGGADTQYF. CDR3 nucleotide sequence: TGTGCCAGTAGTACCAGCGGGGGGGCAGATACGCAGTATTTT. Using reference TRBV19 and TRBJ2-3 for the parts outside the CDR3, the full variable domain is DGGITQSPKYLFRKEGQNVTLSCEQNLNHDAMYWYRQDPGQGLRLIYYSQIVNDFQKGDIAEGYSVSREKKESFPLTVTSAQKNPTAFYLCASSTSGGADTQYFGPGTRLTVL.